This TCR beta chain came from a study of CD8 T cells in ankylosing spondylitis. Study-wide findings and caveats: Blood from ankylosing spondylitis patients appeared to carry a characteristic roughly 8-variant TCR beta motif.

The germline V gene encodes CDR1 MNHNS and CDR2 SASEGT. The CDR3 length is 17 residues. Unmatched junction bases numbered 9, after V lost 4 bases and J lost 0 bases. Using its own MiXCR run on the 5' RACE reads, TCRdb lists one record per CDR3 protein. The sample yields about 480,000 distinct CDR3 sequences, approximately 17% seen once. With regard to this clonotype: The target antigen is unknown.

This receptor was obtained from a male donor with ankylosing spondylitis. The chain uses TRBV6-1 and TRBJ2-4; 7 positions agree with TRBD1. Sequencing was done on a sample of blood, either unsorted or a sorted T cell fraction (not recorded which). The CDR3 region has the DNA TGTGCCAGCAGTGGACACAGGGGACGCCTAGCCAAAAACATTCAGTACTTC. This sequence encodes CASSGHRGRLAKNIQYF.